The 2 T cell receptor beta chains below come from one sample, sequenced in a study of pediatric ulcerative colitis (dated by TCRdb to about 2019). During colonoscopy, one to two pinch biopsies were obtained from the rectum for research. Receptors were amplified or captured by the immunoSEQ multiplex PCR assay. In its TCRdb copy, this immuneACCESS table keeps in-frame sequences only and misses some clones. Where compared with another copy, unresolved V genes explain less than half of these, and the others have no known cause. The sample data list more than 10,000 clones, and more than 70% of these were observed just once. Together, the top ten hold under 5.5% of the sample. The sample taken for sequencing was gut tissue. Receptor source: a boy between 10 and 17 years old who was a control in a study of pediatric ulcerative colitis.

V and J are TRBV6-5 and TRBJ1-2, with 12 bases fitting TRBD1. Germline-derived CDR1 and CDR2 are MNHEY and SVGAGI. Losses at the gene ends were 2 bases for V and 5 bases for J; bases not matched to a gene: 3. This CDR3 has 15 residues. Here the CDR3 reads CASSYRGQGAYGYTF. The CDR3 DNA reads TGTGCCAGCAGTTACCGGGGACAGGGGGCTTATGGCTACACCTTC.

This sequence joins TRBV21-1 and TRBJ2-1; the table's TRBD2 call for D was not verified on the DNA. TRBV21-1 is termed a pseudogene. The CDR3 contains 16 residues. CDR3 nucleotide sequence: TGTGCCAGCAGCAGGGCGACTAGCGTGAGGTACTATGAGCAGTTCTTC. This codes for CASSRATSVRYYEQFF.